The table lists the clone carrying this T cell receptor beta chain with many counts. The data were obtained in a study of T cells in Graves' hyperthyroidism and ophthalmopathy. Patients aged 18 to 65 with hyperthyroidism were newly diagnosed, with duration under 2 months. Trimming took 4 bases from V and 0 from J, leaving 10 bases between them. The germline gives CDR1 LGHDT, CDR2 YNNKEL (reference sequence). The CDR3 has 15 amino acids. The source material, RNA transcripts, was used to amplify TCR beta CDR3 regions. With the HTBI primer set, the TCR CDR3 went through a first round of RT-PCR. TCRdb re-derived calls from the multiplex PCR reads in MiXCR, one entry per CDR3 protein. The sample holds 300,000 to 400,000 distinct CDR3 sequences; around a sixth are singletons and the top ten take roughly 49%.

Sequenced input: blood. The gene calls are TRBV3-1 and TRBJ2-1; maybe TRBD2 (6 bases). This clonotype was sampled from a woman aged 50 to 60 with Graves' hyperthyroidism. The CDR3 nucleotides are TGTGCCAGCAGCCGAGCGCGGGGCTCCTACAATGAGCAGTTCTTC. As protein: CASSRARGSYNEQFF.